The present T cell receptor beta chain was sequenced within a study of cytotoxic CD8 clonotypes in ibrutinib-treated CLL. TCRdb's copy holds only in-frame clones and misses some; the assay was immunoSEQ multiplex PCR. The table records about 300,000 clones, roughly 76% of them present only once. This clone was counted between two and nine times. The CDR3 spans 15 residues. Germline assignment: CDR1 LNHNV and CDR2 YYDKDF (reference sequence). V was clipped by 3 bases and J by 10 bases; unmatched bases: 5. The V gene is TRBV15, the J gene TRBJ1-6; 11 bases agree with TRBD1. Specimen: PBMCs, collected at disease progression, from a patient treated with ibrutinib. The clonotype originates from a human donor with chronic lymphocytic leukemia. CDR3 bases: TGTGCCACCAGCAGGGACAGGGGGCCTGGCTCACCCCTCCACTTT. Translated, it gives CATSRDRGPGSPLHF.